The sequence of this T cell receptor beta chain was determined in a study of cytomegalovirus exposure and HLA in healthy donors. 13 Jbeta primers and 60 Vbeta primers were used for the PCR. TCRdb's copy holds only in-frame clones and misses some; the assay was immunoSEQ multiplex PCR. The repertoire holds around 120,000 clones, with roughly 69% as singletons. The CDR3 runs 14 residues. Germline V CDR1 and CDR2: SSHAT, FNYEAQ (reference sequence). For this clone: Germline and junction disagree at one end, which may indicate a read error.

The source of this sequence is a woman between 35 and 50 years old in good health and CMV-seropositive. The sample taken for sequencing was PBMCs. The chain joins TRBV7-7 to TRBJ2-5, with D uncertain. In DNA, the CDR3 is TGTGCCAGCAGCCCCCGTCAGATAGGAGAGACCCGGTACTTC. It specifies CASSPRQIGETRYF.